A selection of T cell receptor beta chains follows, all from one sample in a study of CD8 T cells in Susac syndrome. Each CDR3 protein gets one entry after TCRdb re-called the immunoSEQ multiplex PCR reads with MiXCR. Here the sample spans about 250,000 distinct CDR3 sequences, roughly 93% being singletons. Sequencing input: CD4+ T cells from PBMCs. The receptors derive from a human donor with multiple sclerosis. CDR3s include the opening cysteine and the closing phenylalanine or tryptophan. Each record gives: V gene, J gene, clone size, D gene, CDR3 length, CDR3 protein, CDR3 DNA. D genes are given only for firm matches. Clone size is stated in some rows and not others, as once, few, many or a class when expanded.

v_gene: TRBV5-1
j_gene: TRBJ2-5
abundance: .
d_gene: .
len: 15
CDR3aa: CASTQVGAREETQYF
CDR3nt: TGCGCCAGCACCCAGGTGGGGGCGCGAGAGGAGACCCAGTACTTC

v_gene: TRBV6-2/TRBV6-3
j_gene: TRBJ1-5
abundance: few
d_gene: TRBD1
len: 17
CDR3aa: CASSYRPKGTVNQPQHF
CDR3nt: TGTGCCAGCAGTTACAGGCCTAAAGGGACAGTCAATCAGCCCCAGCATTTT

v_gene: TRBV2
j_gene: TRBJ2-1
abundance: once
d_gene: .
len: 14
CDR3aa: CASSPLNGENEQFF
CDR3nt: TGTGCCAGCAGCCCCCTGAACGGAGAGAATGAGCAGTTCTTC

v_gene: TRBV3-1
j_gene: TRBJ2-1
abundance: .
d_gene: .
len: 15
CDR3aa: CASTQTWRGGNEQFF
CDR3nt: TGTGCCAGCACCCAAACTTGGAGGGGGGGCAATGAGCAGTTCTTC

v_gene: TRBV5-4
j_gene: TRBJ2-6
abundance: .
d_gene: .
len: 13
CDR3aa: CASSTPGANVLTF
CDR3nt: TGTGCCAGCAGCACCCCCGGGGCCAACGTCCTGACTTTC

v_gene: TRBV5-1
j_gene: TRBJ1-1
abundance: few
d_gene: .
len: 14
CDR3aa: CASSFQDSNTEAFF
CDR3nt: TGCGCCAGCAGCTTTCAGGACAGCAACACTGAAGCTTTCTTT

v_gene: TRBV7-3
j_gene: TRBJ1-3
abundance: .
d_gene: .
len: 16
CDR3aa: CASSPRQRDSGNTIYF
CDR3nt: TGTGCCAGCAGCCCGCGACAGCGCGACTCTGGAAACACCATATATTTT

v_gene: TRBV7-9
j_gene: TRBJ1-1
abundance: .
d_gene: .
len: 10
CDR3aa: CASSPRVAFF
CDR3nt: TGTGCCAGCAGCCCCCGAGTGGCTTTCTTT

v_gene: TRBV9
j_gene: TRBJ2-2
abundance: .
d_gene: .
len: 17
CDR3aa: CASSVGAWGATTGELFF
CDR3nt: TGTGCCAGCAGCGTAGGTGCGTGGGGGGCGACCACCGGGGAGCTGTTTTTT

v_gene: TRBV20-1
j_gene: TRBJ2-4
abundance: .
d_gene: .
len: 17
CDR3aa: CSARGSLESLAKNIQYF
CDR3nt: TGCAGTGCTAGGGGCAGCTTGGAGTCCCTAGCCAAAAACATTCAGTACTTC

v_gene: TRBV11-1
j_gene: TRBJ2-1
abundance: .
d_gene: TRBD2
len: 16
CDR3aa: CASSPRTSGSYNEQFF
CDR3nt: TGTGCCAGCAGCCCTCGGACTAGTGGGTCCTACAATGAGCAGTTCTTC

v_gene: TRBV6-1
j_gene: TRBJ1-2
abundance: .
d_gene: .
len: 13
CDR3aa: CASSEERNYGYTF
CDR3nt: TGTGCCAGCAGTGAAGAGAGAAACTATGGCTACACCTTC

v_gene: TRBV3-1
j_gene: TRBJ1-1
abundance: .
d_gene: .
len: 13
CDR3aa: CASSQGFNTEAFF
CDR3nt: TGTGCCAGCAGCCAGGGTTTTAACACTGAAGCTTTCTTT

v_gene: TRBV5-1
j_gene: TRBJ1-1
abundance: .
d_gene: .
len: 13
CDR3aa: CASSLFGVNEAFF
CDR3nt: TGCGCCAGCAGCTTGTTCGGGGTCAATGAAGCTTTCTTT

v_gene: TRBV6-1
j_gene: TRBJ2-1
abundance: once
d_gene: .
len: 12
CDR3aa: CASISPLNEQFF
CDR3nt: TGTGCCAGCATCAGCCCACTGAATGAGCAGTTCTTC

v_gene: TRBV10-3
j_gene: TRBJ2-3
abundance: .
d_gene: TRBD2
len: 14
CDR3aa: CATHAREGADTQYF
CDR3nt: TGTGCCACCCACGCGCGGGAGGGAGCAGATACGCAGTATTTT

v_gene: TRBV12-3/TRBV12-4
j_gene: TRBJ2-7
abundance: .
d_gene: .
len: 15
CDR3aa: CASSLARRRHYEQYF
CDR3nt: TGTGCCAGCAGTTTAGCCAGACGACGGCACTACGAGCAGTACTTC

v_gene: TRBV7-2
j_gene: TRBJ1-5
abundance: .
d_gene: .
len: 15
CDR3aa: CASSLDLGRNQPQHF
CDR3nt: TGTGCCAGCAGCTTAGATCTTGGGCGAAATCAGCCCCAGCATTTT

v_gene: TRBV5-1
j_gene: TRBJ2-7
abundance: .
d_gene: TRBD1
len: 18
CDR3aa: CASSWGQAIGRSSYEQYF
CDR3nt: TGCGCCAGCAGCTGGGGACAGGCTATCGGGCGGAGCTCCTACGAGCAGTACTTC

v_gene: TRBV6-5
j_gene: TRBJ2-7
abundance: few
d_gene: .
len: 14
CDR3aa: CASSYSQVSYEQYF
CDR3nt: TGTGCCAGCAGTTACTCACAGGTATCCTACGAGCAGTACTTC

v_gene: TRBV7-9
j_gene: TRBJ2-4
abundance: .
d_gene: .
len: 17
CDR3aa: CASSLAPKLQAKNIQYF
CDR3nt: TGTGCCAGCAGCTTGGCACCCAAGCTCCAAGCCAAAAACATTCAGTACTTC

v_gene: TRBV3-1
j_gene: TRBJ1-1
abundance: .
d_gene: TRBD1
len: 14
CDR3aa: CASREDRGATEAFF
CDR3nt: TGTGCCAGCAGGGAGGACAGGGGGGCCACTGAAGCTTTCTTT

v_gene: TRBV3-1
j_gene: TRBJ1-1
abundance: .
d_gene: .
len: 14
CDR3aa: CASGPGTLSTEAFF
CDR3nt: TGTGCCAGCGGCCCCGGGACCTTGAGCACTGAAGCTTTCTTT

v_gene: TRBV10-3
j_gene: TRBJ2-1
abundance: .
d_gene: .
len: 13
CDR3aa: CAISESTSNEQFF
CDR3nt: TGTGCCATCAGTGAGTCGACGAGCAATGAGCAGTTCTTC

v_gene: TRBV27
j_gene: TRBJ1-2
abundance: .
d_gene: .
len: 15
CDR3aa: CATLGSHRANYGYTF
CDR3nt: TGTGCCACCCTCGGGTCCCACCGAGCTAACTATGGCTACACCTTC

v_gene: TRBV3-1
j_gene: TRBJ2-5
abundance: .
d_gene: .
len: 17
CDR3aa: CASSQVKWQAYQETQYF
CDR3nt: TGTGCCAGCAGCCAAGTTAAGTGGCAGGCGTACCAAGAGACCCAGTACTTC